These T cell receptor beta chains were read from a single sample in a study of neurological immune-mediated disorders. TCRdb re-called the 5' RACE reads with MiXCR, one entry per CDR3 protein. Found here are some 70,000 distinct CDR3 sequences, 4.5% of them singletons; the top ten hold approximately 7%. The sample taken for sequencing was PBMCs. These receptors originate from a man aged 25 to 40 with multiple sclerosis. The CDR3 runs from the conserved cysteine through the conserved F or W. The D gene is left open where the match is weak. Rows give clone size only sometimes, using once, few, many, or a class for an expanded clone.

>TRBV5-1|many|TRBJ1-1|NA
TGCGCCAGCAGCTTGGATTCGGGGTTTAGGGAAGCTTTCTTT
CASSLDSGFREAFF
>TRBV10-3|many|TRBJ1-4|TRBD1
TGTGCCATCAGGGGGGACAGGGAGGACGAAAAACTGTTTTTT
CAIRGDREDEKLFF
>TRBV9|many|TRBJ1-1|TRBD1
TGTGCCAGCAGCGCGGACAGGATGAACACTGAAGCTTTCTTT
CASSADRMNTEAFF
>TRBV29-1|many|TRBJ1-1|NA
TGCAGCGTCGTCGATAGGGAGCTGGGCGAAGCTTTCTTT
CSVVDRELGEAFF
>TRBV10-2|NA|TRBJ1-1|NA
TGCGCCAGCCTTGCCCGAGACAGTCCCTATGAAGCTTTCTTT
CASLARDSPYEAFF
>TRBV5-1|many|TRBJ1-2|TRBD1
TGCGCCAGCAGCTATACAGGGGAAGCTAACTATGGCTACACCTTC
CASSYTGEANYGYTF
>TRBV5-1|many|TRBJ1-1|NA
TGCGCCAGCAGCTTGGAAGGGGCGTACACTGAAGCTTTCTTT
CASSLEGAYTEAFF
>TRBV4-1|many|TRBJ1-2|TRBD1
TGCGCCAGCAGCCAAGTAGGACAGGGGGGCGGCTACACCTTC
CASSQVGQGGGYTF
>TRBV5-1|many|TRBJ2-3|TRBD1
TGCGCCAGCACGAACAGGGGGCATTCTAGCACAGATACGCAGTATTTT
CASTNRGHSSTDTQYF
>TRBV4-2|many|TRBJ1-6|TRBD1
TGTGCCAGCAGCCTTGGGACAGGGGATGGTTCACCCCTCCACTTT
CASSLGTGDGSPLHF
>TRBV20-1|many|TRBJ2-7|NA
TGCAGTGCGATCACAGGGACATCACGGGCCTACGAGCAGTACTTC
CSAITGTSRAYEQYF
>TRBV3-1|many|TRBJ2-7|NA
TGTGCCAGCAGCCCGTCGACACCCCCTGGCCACGAGCAGTACTTC
CASSPSTPPGHEQYF
>TRBV5-8|many|TRBJ1-1|NA
TGTGCCAGCAGCTTCTCCGGGTTCATGAACACTGAAGCTTTCTTT
CASSFSGFMNTEAFF
>TRBV5-1|NA|TRBJ1-5|NA
TGCGCCAGCAGCTTCGGGGGGGATAGCAATCAGCCCCAGAATTTT
CASSFGGDSNQPQNF
>TRBV5-1|NA|TRBJ1-6|NA
TGCGCCAGCAGCACAAAGACAGGCGGGAGCTCCTATAATTCACCCCTCCACTTT
CASSTKTGGSSYNSPLHF
>TRBV5-6|many|TRBJ2-1|NA
TGTGCCAGCAGCTTGCCCTCAGTCCGTGGGCCACACAATGAGCAGTTCTTC
CASSLPSVRGPHNEQFF
>TRBV6-5|many|TRBJ1-2|NA
TGTGCCAGCAGTTACTCAGGCGGCTATGGCTACACCTTC
CASSYSGGYGYTF
>TRBV4-1|few|TRBJ2-1|NA
TGCGCCAGCAGCCGCGCCGAGGACGGTTACAATGAGCAGTTCTTC
CASSRAEDGYNEQFF
>TRBV5-1|many|TRBJ2-5|NA
TGCGCCAGCAGCTGGAGTAGTGGGGAGACCCAGTACTTC
CASSWSSGETQYF
>TRBV12-3/TRBV12-4|many|TRBJ2-1|TRBD1
TGTGCCAGCAGTTTAAGGACAGGGGGCTGGCAGTTCTTC
CASSLRTGGWQFF
>TRBV4-1|few|TRBJ1-5|NA
TGCGCCAGCAGCCAAGTGCTCAATCAGCCCCAGCATTTT
CASSQVLNQPQHF
>TRBV10-3|few|TRBJ1-6|NA
TGTGCCATCAGTGGATCGGGAAAGGTGGACTCACCCCTCCACTTT
CAISGSGKVDSPLHF
>TRBV5-6|many|TRBJ1-5|TRBD1
TGTGCCAGCAGCGTTACAGGGGGGAATCAGCCCCAGCATTTT
CASSVTGGNQPQHF
>TRBV6-5|many|TRBJ1-6|TRBD1
TGTGCCAGCAGTTACAACAGGGGAAATTCACCCCTCCACTTT
CASSYNRGNSPLHF
>TRBV5-1|many|TRBJ2-6|NA
TGCGCCAGCAGCTTGGACCCGCTTGTGTCTGGGGCCAACGTCCTGACTTTC
CASSLDPLVSGANVLTF
>TRBV20-1|many|TRBJ2-5|NA
TGCAGTGCAGGGACAAGCCAACAAGAGACCCAGTACTTC
CSAGTSQQETQYF
>TRBV20-1|few|TRBJ1-5|TRBD1
TGCAGTGCTACCTCCGACAGGGAGATGAATCAGCCCCAGCATTTT
CSATSDREMNQPQHF
>TRBV2|many|TRBJ2-3|NA
TGTGCCAGCAGTGAGCAGGGCGACAAGCCAGATACGCAGTATTTT
CASSEQGDKPDTQYF
>TRBV5-5|many|TRBJ2-5|NA
TGTGCCAGCAGCTTGGAGATGGGAGTCGGGGAAAAGACCCAGTACTTC
CASSLEMGVGEKTQYF
>TRBV5-1|many|TRBJ2-3|NA
TGCGCCAGCAGCCAGGGTGAAGATACGCAGTATTTT
CASSQGEDTQYF
>TRBV7-9|many|TRBJ2-1|NA
TGTGCCAGCATCCTAGGGGACCCGAACAATGAGCAGTTCTTC
CASILGDPNNEQFF
>TRBV25-1|few|TRBJ2-2|NA
TGTGCCAGCAGCAGCTTAGTGAACACCGGGGAGCTGTTTTTT
CASSSLVNTGELFF
>TRBV7-2|many|TRBJ2-2|TRBD1
TGTGCCAGCAGCGCTAGGGGGCCGAACACCGGGGAGCTGTTTTTT
CASSARGPNTGELFF
>TRBV10-3|many|TRBJ1-5|NA
TGTGCCATCAGTGAGTCAGGGGAGGGCAATCAGCCCCAGCATTTT
CAISESGEGNQPQHF
>TRBV9|few|TRBJ2-7|NA
TGTGCCAGCAGCGTAGGCTCTAGAGAGGCCGGTGGTGGTAGGTACTTC
CASSVGSREAGGGRYF
>TRBV20-1|NA|TRBJ1-1|NA
TGCAGTGCTAGTAGAACGGGGGCAGGCACTGAAGCTTTCTTT
CSASRTGAGTEAFF
>TRBV27|many|TRBJ1-6|NA
TGTGCCAGCAGAGAGGTTGATAATTCACCCCTCCACTTT
CASREVDNSPLHF
>TRBV5-6|many|TRBJ2-1|TRBD1
TGTGCCAGCAGGTACCCCGGGACAGGGTTCAATGAGCAGTTCTTC
CASRYPGTGFNEQFF
>TRBV18|many|TRBJ1-1|TRBD1
TGTGCCAGCTCCCCCGGACAGGGCCCCCCTGAAGCTTTCTTT
CASSPGQGPPEAFF
>TRBV11-2|many|TRBJ2-7|NA
TGTGCCAGCAGCTTCTACCGGGACAACTACGAGCAGTACTTC
CASSFYRDNYEQYF
>TRBV3-1|many|TRBJ2-5|NA
TGTGCCAGCAGCCCGGAATCGAGACAGACCCAGTACTTC
CASSPESRQTQYF
>TRBV7-9|many|TRBJ1-1|TRBD1
TGTGCCAGCAGCAAATTACCAGACAGGGTGAACACTGAAGCTTTCTTT
CASSKLPDRVNTEAFF
>TRBV29-1|many|TRBJ1-1|NA
TGCAGCGTTGCGAGAGGTACGGCTGAAGCTTTCTTT
CSVARGTAEAFF
>TRBV5-1|NA|TRBJ2-4|NA
TGCGCCAGCAGCTTGGAGGGGGGAGGCAAAAACATTCAGTACTTC
CASSLEGGGKNIQYF
>TRBV29-1|many|TRBJ1-1|NA
TGCAGCGTTGAAGGCAGGGGCAGTACTGAAGCTTTCTTT
CSVEGRGSTEAFF
>TRBV7-2|NA|TRBJ2-7|TRBD1
TGTGCCAGCTCTCCCGGGACAGGGTTTGGGGAGCAGTACTTC
CASSPGTGFGEQYF
>TRBV20-1|few|TRBJ2-1|TRBD2
TGCAGTGCTATCGGACTAGAAGACAATGAGCAGTTCTTC
CSAIGLEDNEQFF
>TRBV20-1|many|TRBJ2-1|TRBD1
TGCAGTGCCACACAGGGGGGATACAATGAGCAGTTCTTC
CSATQGGYNEQFF
>TRBV5-1|many|TRBJ1-1|NA
TGCGCCAGCAGCTTGGGCCACACTGAAGCTTTCTTT
CASSLGHTEAFF
>TRBV20-1|few|TRBJ1-1|TRBD1
TGCAGTGCTGGACAGGACACGAACACTGAAGCTTTCTTT
CSAGQDTNTEAFF
>TRBV6-1|NA|TRBJ1-2|TRBD1
TGTGCCAGCAGTCTCCTGAAGGGGGCTTATGGCTACACCTTC
CASSLLKGAYGYTF
>TRBV2|many|TRBJ2-7|NA
TGTGCCAGCAGTGATTTGTACGGCGGAACCTACGAGCAGTACTTC
CASSDLYGGTYEQYF
>TRBV20-1|many|TRBJ1-2|TRBD1
TGCAGTGCTAGTCCCGGGACAGGGATCGGCGGGGGCTACACCTTC
CSASPGTGIGGGYTF
>TRBV6-5|many|TRBJ1-1|TRBD1
TGTGCCAGCAGTTACAGGGCAGGGGGCCCCTACGAAGCTTTCTTT
CASSYRAGGPYEAFF
>TRBV3-1|few|TRBJ2-7|TRBD1
TGTGCCAGCAGCCCCACCGACAGGGCCTACGAGCAGTACTTC
CASSPTDRAYEQYF